The next 27 T cell receptor beta chains were all read from a single sample in a study of cytomegalovirus exposure and HLA in healthy donors. This PCR relied on a set of 60 Vbeta primers and 13 Jbeta primers. TCRdb's table, derived via immunoSEQ multiplex PCR, lists solely in-frame clones and lacks some. The sample records about 130,000 clones, roughly four fifths being singletons. What was sequenced was PBMCs. These receptors all come from a man aged 30-40 years in good health and CMV-seronegative.

A few counts support this clone. This sequence joins TRBV10-3 and TRBJ2-1, with 8 nucleotides matching TRBD2. Germline V lookup: CDR1 ENHRY, CDR2 SYGVKD. J was trimmed by 4 bases and V by 10 bases; bases with no gene match: 6. This CDR3 comprises 13 residues. CDR3 protein: CATQVAGYNEQFF. The CDR3 DNA reads TGTGCCACTCAAGTAGCGGGGTACAATGAGCAGTTCTTC.

CDR3 sequence (DNA): TGTGCCAGCAGCTTAACAGGGATCCAAGAGACCCAGTACTTC. Its protein is CASSLTGIQETQYF. J is TRBJ2-5 and V is TRBV7-9; TRBD1 is a possible D gene (6 bases). CDR1 is SEHNR, CDR2 FQNEAQ, per germline (reference sequence). CDR3 length: 14 residues. V lost 2 bases and J lost 1, with 8 bases in between. Based on the CDR3 plus reference TRBV7-9 and TRBJ2-5, the full variable domain is DTGVSQNPRHKITKRGQNVTFRCDPISEHNRLYWYRQTLGQGPEFLTYFQNEAQLEKSRLLSDRFSAERPKGSFSTLEIQRTEQGDSAMYLCASSLTGIQETQYFGPGTRLLVL.

About this clone: This specimen includes other DNA sequences encoding the same CDR3. This chain uses TRBV29-1 with TRBJ1-1, with 9 nucleotides matching TRBD1. V dropped 4 bases and J dropped 3; count of bases not matched to a gene: 0. Germline CDR1 is SQVTM and CDR2 is ANQGSEA. The CDR3 is 12 residues long. The chain's CDR3 is CSVGQGDTEAFF. The CDR3, as DNA: TGCAGCGTTGGACAGGGGGACACTGAAGCTTTCTTT.

The V and J genes are TRBV29-1 and TRBJ2-7; 7 bases fit TRBD1. Germline CDR1 reads SQVTM; CDR2 reads ANQGSEA. The CDR3 runs to 11 residues. The ends lost 7 bases at V and 7 bases at J; junction bases unmatched: 7. As DNA, the CDR3 is TGCAGCGGCAACAGGGGAGATGAGCAGTACTTC. This gives the protein CSGNRGDEQYF.

V and J are TRBV11-2 and TRBJ1-1; D gene unclear. V gave up 5 bases and J gave up 0 bases, with 16 bases separating them. This CDR3 contains 16 residues. From germline, CDR1 is SGHAT and CDR2 FQNNGV. The CDR3: CASSHLSATMNTEAFF. For the CDR3, the DNA is TGTGCCAGCAGCCATCTTTCGGCGACTATGAACACTGAAGCTTTCTTT. Full variable domain (outside the CDR3, taken from reference TRBV11-2 and TRBJ1-1): EAGVAQSPRYKIIEKRQSVAFWCNPISGHATLYWYQQILGQGPKLLIQFQNNGVVDDSQLPKDRFSAERLKGVDSTLKIQPAKLEDSAVYLCASSHLSATMNTEAFFGQGTRLTVV.

This clone was seen once. The chain employs TRBV5-4 and TRBJ1-2; no reliable D call. The CDR3 covers 17 residues. Trimming took 3 bases from V and 5 from J, leaving 23 bases between them. Germline assignment: CDR1 SGHNT and CDR2 YYREEE (reference sequence). The chain's CDR3 is CASSWGSTTLTGYGYTF. DNA of the CDR3: TGTGCCAGCAGCTGGGGTTCCACCACCTTAACGGGGTATGGCTACACCTTC.

This clone was detected a few times. The rearrangement joins TRBV28 to TRBJ1-3; D might be TRBD1 (5 bases). There are 12 residues in the CDR3. Germline V gene data show CDR1 as MDHEN and CDR2 as SYDVKM. V lost 6 bases and J 9 bases, leaving 12 bases between the germline ends. In DNA, the CDR3 is TGTGCCAGCAGAGCAGGGATGGGCACCATATATTTT. This sequence encodes CASRAGMGTIYF.

The V gene is TRBV29-1, the J gene TRBJ2-1; no clear D. Trimming removed 1 base at V and 6 bases at J, with 10 bases between. The germline V gene has CDR1 SQVTM and CDR2 ANQGSEA. The CDR3 totals 13 residues. The CDR3 DNA sequence: TGCAGCGTTGAAGTGAGGTCGGGCAATGAGCAGTTCTTC. Its translation: CSVEVRSGNEQFF.

The sample holds one count of this clone. The V and J genes are TRBV19 and TRBJ2-7; TRBD1 aligns across 8 bases. This CDR3 is 14 amino acids long. Trimming removed 3 bases from V and 5 bases from J; junction bases left unmatched: 6. CDR1 and CDR2 (germline): LNHDA, SQIVND (reference sequence). The CDR3 loop is CASSIGAGGNEQYF. CDR3 bases: TGTGCCAGTAGTATCGGCGCAGGGGGCAACGAGCAGTACTTC.

On this clone itself: Its ends do not fully match the called genes, so a read error is possible. The chain employs TRBV5-1 and TRBJ2-6, with TRBD1 matching 8 bases. Per the germline V gene, CDR1 is SGHRS and CDR2 is YFSETQ. The CDR3 totals 15 residues. The CDR3 bases are TGCGCCAGCGGGGGACAGGACTCTGGGGCCAACGGCCTGACTTTC. Its translation: CASGGQDSGANGLTF.

This chain connects TRBV2 to TRBJ2-5, with D possibly TRBD2 on 6 matching bases. Germline V gives CDR1 SNHLY, CDR2 FYNNEI. This CDR3 is 14 amino acids long. The V end lost 7 bases, the J end lost 2 bases, and 14 bases lay between the germline ends. Here the CDR3 reads CASNGGGRQETQYF. The CDR3 coding sequence is TGTGCCAGCAACGGTGGGGGGAGGCAAGAGACCCAGTACTTC.

V and J are TRBV14 and TRBJ2-3, with TRBD2 identical over 16 bases. This CDR3 region has 19 residues. V lost 4 bases to trimming and J lost 5 bases; unmatched junction nucleotides: 12. Germline values: CDR1 SGHDN, CDR2 FVKESK. Here the CDR3 reads CASSRLGLAGGPSRDTQYF. The CDR3 bases are TGTGCCAGCAGCCGATTGGGACTAGCGGGAGGGCCGAGTAGAGATACGCAGTATTTT.

This sequence joins TRBV7-2 and TRBJ1-2; D gene ambiguous. The CDR3 spans 17 residues. From germline, CDR1 is SGHTA and CDR2 FQGNSA. The V gene lost 0 bases and the J gene lost 7 bases, with 21 bases spanning the gap. The CDR3: CASSLARIAADVGGYTF. The CDR3 DNA follows: TGTGCCAGCAGCTTAGCTAGAATTGCGGCGGATGTGGGTGGCTACACCTTC.

CDR3 in DNA: TGCGCCAGCAGCTACCGGACAGGGCGAGAGACCCAGTACTTC. Its translation is CASSYRTGRETQYF. V is TRBV5-1 and J is TRBJ2-5; 8 nucleotides line up with TRBD1. Germline V CDR1 and CDR2: SGHRS, YFSETQ. Germline trimming cut 3 bases from V and 4 bases from J; bases unmatched to any gene: 5. The CDR3 runs to 14 residues.

CDR3 sequence reads: CASSPKHYVAYEQYF. CDR3 in DNA: TGTGCCAGCAGTCCTAAGCACTATGTGGCCTACGAGCAGTACTTC. The chain has TRBV4-2 and TRBJ2-7; the D is unclear. With 6 bases removed from V and 2 bases from J, the gap between germline ends came to 17 bases. This CDR3 has 15 amino acids. Germline V lookup: CDR1 LGHNA, CDR2 YNFKEQ.

The CDR3 loop is CATSRDLGDRSYEQYF. The CDR3 nucleotides are TGTGCCACCAGCAGAGATCTCGGGGACAGGAGCTACGAGCAGTACTTC. This chain connects TRBV15 to TRBJ2-7, with 8 nucleotides matching TRBD1. Germline CDR1 LNHNV, CDR2 YYDKDF (reference sequence). This CDR3 comprises 16 residues. J gave up 3 bases and V 0 bases, and 7 bases lay outside the gene matches.

This chain uses TRBV11-2 with TRBJ2-7; 7 nucleotides match TRBD1. Germline V gene data show CDR1 as SGHAT and CDR2 as FQNNGV. The CDR3 length is 14 residues. Germline trimming cut 3 bases from V and 7 bases from J; bases unmatched to any gene: 9. In nucleotides, the CDR3 is TGTGCCAGCAGCTTGGAGGTCGACAGGGAGGAGCAGTACTTC. It codes for CASSLEVDREEQYF.

J is TRBJ1-1 and V is TRBV7-9; TRBD1 matches at 9 bases. Losses at the gene ends were 5 bases for V and 11 bases for J; bases not matched to a gene: 15. The CDR3 is 15 residues long. Germline-derived CDR1 and CDR2 are SEHNR and FQNEAQ (reference sequence). The CDR3 reads CASSPGRRDRDGAFF. CDR3 nucleotide sequence: TGTGCCAGCAGCCCCGGTAGAAGGGACAGGGACGGGGCTTTCTTT.

The gene calls are TRBV7-2 and TRBJ1-1; D is unresolved. The germline V gene encodes CDR1 SGHTA and CDR2 FQGNSA. The CDR3 totals 13 residues. V was cut by 4 bases and J by 5 bases, with 11 bases left in between. In DNA form, the CDR3 reads TGTGCCAGCAGCTCCTTCCGAGGGACTGAAGCTTTCTTT. This translates into CASSSFRGTEAFF. The whole variable domain, filled in from reference TRBV7-2 and TRBJ1-1, reads GAGVSQSPSNKVTEKGKDVELRCDPISGHTALYWYRQSLGQGLEFLIYFQGNSAPDKSGLPSDRFSAERTGGSVSTLTIQRTQQEDSAVYLCASSSFRGTEAFFGQGTRLTVV.

V gene TRBV11-2 combines with J gene TRBJ1-4, with D tentatively TRBD1 (6 bases). Trimming left V 0 bases short and J 6 bases short, with 11 bases between. CDR1 and CDR2 (germline): SGHAT, FQNNGV. The CDR3 length is 15 residues. The CDR3 DNA follows: TGTGCCAGCAGCTTAGATCAGGGGACCTATGAAAAACTGTTTTTT. This gives the protein CASSLDQGTYEKLFF.

This clone was counted a single time. This chain connects TRBV29-1 to TRBJ2-1; D uncertain. Trimming cost V 6 bases and J 13 bases, with 19 bases left between them. Germline CDR1 is SQVTM and CDR2 is ANQGSEA. This CDR3 is 12 amino acids long. Written as DNA, the CDR3 is TGCAGCGTGAAAAAGATCAACAAAAGTCAGTTCTTC. This codes for CSVKKINKSQFF.

V gene TRBV9 combines with J gene TRBJ2-7; perhaps TRBD2 as D (6 bases). V was trimmed by 2 bases and J by 7 bases, leaving 13 bases between them. Germline assignment: CDR1 SGDLS and CDR2 YYNGEE. The CDR3 is made up of 13 amino acids. The CDR3 DNA reads as TGTGCCAGCAGCGTTATGGAGGGGATGGAGCAGTACTTC. Translating gives CASSVMEGMEQYF.

This rearrangement joins TRBV7-2 to TRBJ2-5; no firm D call. V lost 1 base and J 5 bases, leaving 5 bases between the germline ends. Germline loops: CDR1 SGHTA, CDR2 FQGNSA. The CDR3 totals 12 residues. This CDR3 is CASSLGDETQYF. The CDR3 DNA is TGTGCCAGCAGCTTAGGAGATGAGACCCAGTACTTC.

The chain employs TRBV4-2 and TRBJ1-2; D gene ambiguous. Germline CDR1 and CDR2: LGHNA and YNFKEQ. V gave up 0 bases and J gave up 4 bases, with 15 bases separating them. CDR3 length: 16 amino acids. This chain's CDR3 is CASSQDMVVNGYGYTF. The DNA for the CDR3 is TGTGCCAGCAGCCAAGATATGGTTGTTAACGGCTATGGCTACACCTTC.

This chain uses TRBV7-9 with TRBJ2-1, with TRBD2 matching over 9 bases. In germline, CDR1 is SEHNR, CDR2 FQNEAQ (reference sequence). The V segment lost 0 bases and the J segment 8 bases; nucleotides outside the gene matches: 14. The CDR3 is made up of 18 amino acids. The chain's CDR3 is CASSLAGVAGAREDEQFF. In DNA form, the CDR3 reads TGTGCCAGCAGCTTAGCGGGAGTAGCGGGGGCCCGTGAGGATGAGCAGTTCTTC.

This chain joins TRBV5-4 and TRBJ1-1, with 10 bases aligning to TRBD1. J lost 5 bases, V lost 5 bases, and 9 bases had no gene match. CDR3 size: 15 residues. Germline V gene sequence: CDR1 SGHNT, CDR2 YYREEE (reference sequence). The CDR3 spells CASRLPGQGLTEAFF. In nucleotides, the CDR3 is TGTGCCAGCAGGCTCCCGGGACAGGGGTTAACTGAAGCTTTCTTT. The full variable domain, in which reference TRBV5-4 and TRBJ1-1 provide the parts outside the CDR3, is ETGVTQSPTHLIKTRGQQVTLRCSSQSGHNTVSWYQQALGQGPQFIFQYYREEENGRGNFPPRFSGLQFPNYSSELNVNALELDDSALYLCASRLPGQGLTEAFFGQGTRLTVV.

The CDR3 region is CASSLTGGNGYGYTF. The CDR3 coding sequence is TGTGCCAGCAGCCTGACAGGGGGCAACGGGTATGGCTACACCTTC. The V and J genes are TRBV5-6 and TRBJ1-2; 10 bases are a match to TRBD1. There are 15 residues in the CDR3. Per germline, CDR1 SGHDT and CDR2 YYEEEE. Trimming cost V 4 bases and J 5 bases; bases outside gene matches: 8.